This passage covers 21 T cell receptor beta chains from one sample sequenced in a study of shared clonotypes between healthy human individuals. Clones were sequenced by immunoSEQ multiplex PCR, and TCRdb holds only the in-frame ones, with some missing. This table has hundreds of thousands of clones, 90% to 97% appearing once. Sequenced material: naive CD4+ T cells sorted from blood. Subset indicated: CD45RA+ positively selected. These receptors were obtained from a woman in her twenties or thirties in good health.

The chain joins TRBV15 to TRBJ2-7, with TRBD2 matching 8 bases. The V and J ends lost 0 bases and 6 bases, in that order; junction bases with no gene match: 16. Germline V gives CDR1 LNHNV, CDR2 YYDKDF (reference sequence). The CDR3 is 18 amino acids. The CDR3 DNA sequence: TGTGCCACCAGCAGAGATTTAGTCGGGTCGAACCGGGGGGGCGAGCAGTACTTC. Protein: CATSRDLVGSNRGGEQYF.

The chain combines TRBV7-8 with TRBJ1-5; 8 nucleotides align to TRBD1. Germline V CDR1 and CDR2: SGHVS, FQNEAQ. The CDR3 is 15 residues long. With 4 bases clipped from V and 10 bases from J, the junction kept 12 bases outside the gene matches. CDR3 bases: TGTGCCAGCAGCTCAACTGACAGGGGAATACTACCCCAGCATTTT. Translated: CASSSTDRGILPQHF.

The chain joins TRBV7-6 to TRBJ2-5; 14 bases fit TRBD2. Germline V gives CDR1 SGHVS, CDR2 FNYEAQ. Losses at the gene ends were 4 bases for V and 2 bases for J; bases not matched to a gene: 3. The CDR3 is 16 residues long. CDR3 loop: CASSSRTSGRQETQYF. CDR3 sequence (DNA): TGTGCCAGCAGCTCGAGGACTAGCGGGAGGCAAGAGACCCAGTACTTC.

CDR3 in DNA: TGCGCCAGCGGTCCCGACGGTCGGGGAACCCAGTACTTC. Its translation: CASGPDGRGTQYF. V gene TRBV5-1 combines with J gene TRBJ2-5; D possibly corresponds to TRBD2 (5 bases). Trimming pared 7 bases from V and 8 bases from J, leaving 18 bases between. The V gene's germline CDR1 is SGHRS and CDR2 YFSETQ. This CDR3 spans 13 amino acids.

This chain links TRBV15 with TRBJ1-5; D gene ambiguous. The V and J ends lost 1 base and 7 bases respectively, with 8 bases between them. CDR1 LNHNV and CDR2 YYDKDF come from the germline V gene (reference sequence). The CDR3 spans 13 residues. CDR3 DNA: TGTGCCACCAGCAGAGTAGTGAGGCAGCCCCAGCATTTT. Translated: CATSRVVRQPQHF.

The rearrangement joins TRBV18 to TRBJ2-7, with no clear D. There are 13 residues in the CDR3. Germline V gene data show CDR1 as KGHSH and CDR2 as LQKENI. The V gene lost 4 bases and the J gene lost 2 bases, with 9 bases spanning the gap. CDR3: CASSLDQTYEQYF. CDR3 in DNA: TGTGCCAGCTCACTCGATCAAACCTACGAGCAGTACTTC.

This clone was counted a single time. This chain connects TRBV10-3 to TRBJ1-5, with unresolved D. Trimming shortened V by 8 bases and J by 7 bases, and 18 bases separated the two germline ends. CDR1 is ENHRY, CDR2 SYGVKD, per germline. This CDR3 contains 14 residues. The chain's CDR3 is CAIRKEAAGQPQHF. The CDR3, as DNA: TGTGCCATCCGGAAAGAGGCGGCCGGACAGCCCCAGCATTTT.

The sample holds one count of this clone. The chain combines TRBV7-3 with TRBJ2-1, with 10 bases that match TRBD2. CDR1 and CDR2 (germline): SGHTA, FQGTGA. Trimming took 0 bases from V and 10 from J; bases not matched to a gene: 12. The CDR3 is 17 residues long. CDR3 region: CASSLTFGASGSLEQFF. Here the CDR3 DNA reads TGTGCCAGCAGCTTAACGTTTGGGGCTAGCGGGAGCTTGGAGCAGTTCTTC.

The J gene is TRBJ2-7, the V gene TRBV19; D is tentatively TRBD1 or TRBD2 (5 bases each). The V end lost 4 bases, the J end lost 0 bases, and 10 bases lay between the germline ends. Germline V lookup: CDR1 LNHDA, CDR2 SQIVND (reference sequence). This CDR3 has 14 amino acids. The DNA for the CDR3 is TGTGCCAGTAGTACAGGGACCTACTCCTACGAGCAGTACTTC. Translating gives CASSTGTYSYEQYF. Combining the CDR3 with reference TRBV19 and TRBJ2-7 gives the whole variable domain DGGITQSPKYLFRKEGQNVTLSCEQNLNHDAMYWYRQDPGQGLRLIYYSQIVNDFQKGDIAEGYSVSREKKESFPLTVTSAQKNPTAFYLCASSTGTYSYEQYFGPGTRLTVT.

The rearrangement joins TRBV28 to TRBJ2-2; 9 positions match TRBD1. CDR1 is MDHEN and CDR2 is SYDVKM in the germline V gene. There are 15 residues in the CDR3. Germline trimming cut 5 bases from V and 6 bases from J; bases unmatched to any gene: 7. In DNA form, the CDR3 reads TGTGCCAGCAGTCCGCCCGGACAGGGGTCCGGGGAGCTGTTTTTT. The encoded protein is CASSPPGQGSGELFF.

The chain recombines TRBV19 with TRBJ2-5, with 12 bases matching TRBD1. V dropped 1 base and J dropped 5; count of bases not matched to a gene: 5. The CDR3 sequence is 16 residues long. CDR1 LNHDA and CDR2 SQIVND come from the germline V gene (reference sequence). In DNA form, the CDR3 reads TGTGCCAGTAGTATAGGGTTCGGGACAGGGGGCGAGACCCAGTACTTC. It specifies CASSIGFGTGGETQYF.

This chain links TRBV5-4 with TRBJ2-6; 9 bases line up with TRBD2. With 2 bases clipped from V and 2 bases from J, the junction kept 8 bases outside the gene matches. The germline V gene encodes CDR1 SGHNT and CDR2 YYREEE (reference sequence). This CDR3 contains 18 residues. This CDR3 reads CASSFRSGRGPGANVLTF. CDR3 sequence (DNA): TGTGCCAGCAGCTTTCGTAGCGGGAGAGGGCCTGGGGCCAACGTCCTGACTTTC.

The rearrangement joins TRBV27 to TRBJ1-2, with D possibly TRBD1 on 5 matching bases. The CDR3 length is 17 residues. The germline CDR1 and CDR2 sequences are MNHEY and SMNVEV (reference sequence). With 5 bases removed from V and 2 bases from J, the gap between germline ends came to 21 bases. CDR3 sequence (DNA): TGTGCCAGCAGTCATCATTGGGGGGGAGAGGGCAACTATGGCTACACCTTC. Its translation: CASSHHWGGEGNYGYTF.

This clone is a singleton in its sample. The chain joins TRBV7-2 to TRBJ2-1; D is unclear. The germline gives CDR1 SGHTA, CDR2 FQGNSA. V lost 3 bases and J 2 bases, leaving 17 bases between the germline ends. The CDR3 length is 17 residues. The CDR3 DNA reads TGTGCCAGCAGCTTCTCTGTTGGTTCAAACCCCTACAATGAGCAGTTCTTC. The encoded protein is CASSFSVGSNPYNEQFF.

V is TRBV29-1 and J is TRBJ1-2; TRBD1 agrees at 8 bases. The CDR3 length is 13 residues. Germline V gene sequence: CDR1 SQVTM, CDR2 ANQGSEA. Losses at the gene ends were 7 bases for V and 2 bases for J; bases not matched to a gene: 6. CDR3 protein: CSARTGINYGYTF. The CDR3 region has the DNA TGCAGCGCTAGGACAGGGATCAACTATGGCTACACCTTC.

The rearrangement links TRBV6-1 to TRBJ2-5; tentative D call: TRBD2 (5 bases). The V gene's germline CDR1 is MNHNS and CDR2 SASEGT. Between the trimmed V and J ends, which lost 6 bases and 5 bases, there was a span of 10 bases. The CDR3 is 12 amino acids. In DNA form, the CDR3 reads TGTGCCAGCAGGCAGAGCGGCGAGACCCAGTACTTC. Translated: CASRQSGETQYF.

With regard to this clone: At the DNA level, this CDR3 is encoded by other sequences in the same sample as well. As DNA, the CDR3 is TGCGCCAGCAGCCCCGGGGGCGGGAGCTCCTACAATGAGCAGTTCTTC. Its protein is CASSPGGGSSYNEQFF. The chain employs TRBV5-1 and TRBJ2-1; D perhaps matches TRBD2 (7 bases). This CDR3 has 16 amino acids. Trimming removed 4 bases at V and 0 bases at J, with 14 bases between. The germline V gene has CDR1 SGHRS and CDR2 YFSETQ.

The genes are TRBV7-9 and TRBJ1-6; D gene ambiguous. The ends were cut back, 7 bases at V and 7 bases at J, with 14 bases in the middle. In germline, CDR1 is SEHNR, CDR2 FQNEAQ (reference sequence). CDR3 length equals 14 residues. CDR3 amino acids: CASTLENWNSPLHF. CDR3 nucleotide sequence: TGTGCCAGCACCCTAGAGAACTGGAATTCACCCCTCCACTTT. Filled out from reference TRBV7-9 and TRBJ1-6, the complete variable domain reads DTGVSQNPRHKITKRGQNVTFRCDPISEHNRLYWYRQTLGQGPEFLTYFQNEAQLEKSRLLSDRFSAERPKGSFSTLEIQRTEQGDSAMYLCASTLENWNSPLHFGNGTRLTVT.

The chain has TRBV6-6 and TRBJ1-3; D ambiguous. The V gene's germline CDR1 is MNHNY and CDR2 SVGAGI (reference sequence). This CDR3 is built from 14 residues. V lost 6 bases, J lost 4 bases, and 13 bases lay in between. Here the CDR3 DNA reads TGTGCCAGCAGAACAGAGGTTGGGGGAAACACCATATATTTT. Amino acids: CASRTEVGGNTIYF.

The chain combines TRBV6-1 with TRBJ1-2; 7 positions agree with TRBD1. The germline V gene encodes CDR1 MNHNS and CDR2 SASEGT. The CDR3 runs to 13 residues. With V trimmed by 5 bases and J by 5 bases, 5 bases remained unmatched. CDR3 nucleotide sequence: TGTGCCAGCAGTTTTGACAGGGCTTATGGCTACACCTTC. Protein: CASSFDRAYGYTF.

The chain has TRBV28 and TRBJ1-2, with TRBD1 matching 7 bases. CDR3 length: 16 residues. Germline values: CDR1 MDHEN, CDR2 SYDVKM. V was clipped by 3 bases and J by 3 bases; unmatched bases: 10. Here the CDR3 DNA reads TGTGCCAGCAGTTTGCCCTCGGGGCAGGGGGACTATGGCTACACCTTC. Its protein product is CASSLPSGQGDYGYTF.